Listed here are 15 T cell receptor beta chains from one sample, sequenced in a study of tumor and adjacent non-tumor tissue in lung cancer. No cell sorting was done before RNA was extracted from the tissue. A modified ARM-PCR protocol with three rounds of nested PCR amplified TCRbeta. One entry per CDR3 protein, called by TCRdb with MiXCR from the multiplex PCR reads. The sample records 200,000 to 250,000 distinct CDR3 sequences, 70% to 75% being singletons. Sequenced input: lung tumor tissue. These TCRs come from a man aged 60-69 years with non-small cell lung cancer.

The V and J genes are TRBV20-1 and TRBJ2-5; 8 positions match TRBD2. Trimming cost V 0 bases and J 5 bases; bases outside gene matches: 8. Germline V lookup: CDR1 DFQATT, CDR2 SNEGSKA (reference sequence). This CDR3 comprises 15 residues. The CDR3 here is CSARDPTGGQETQYF. As DNA, the CDR3 is TGCAGTGCTAGAGATCCAACGGGAGGGCAGGAGACCCAGTACTTC.

Turning to this clonotype: A much larger clone differs by one base, so this may be a read error. The genes are TRBV20-1 and TRBJ2-7; no firm D call. Deletions cut 4 bases from V and 0 bases from J, with 7 bases between. This CDR3 contains 12 residues. Germline lookup yields CDR1 DFQATT and CDR2 SNEGSKA (reference sequence). CDR3 DNA: TGCAGTGCTATATGGGGCTCCTACGAGCAGTACTTC. This sequence encodes CSAIWGSYEQYF.

This clonotype appeared a single time. The conserved final phenylalanine or tryptophan is absent from the CDR3, which likely points to a read error. The chain carries TRBV28 and TRBJ2-5, with 10 bases aligning to TRBD1. Germline lookup yields CDR1 MDHEN and CDR2 SYDVKM. The CDR3 has 15 residues. Trimming took 4 bases from V and 3 from J; bases not matched to a gene: 5. The CDR3 DNA follows: TGTGCCAGCAGTTCCTGGGACAGGGGAAAAGAGACCCAGTACTTA. Translating gives CASSSWDRGKETQYL.

This clonotype was observed at least ten times. This chain joins TRBV20-1 and TRBJ1-2; tentatively, D is TRBD1 (5 bases). V was trimmed by 2 bases and J by 3 bases, leaving 10 bases between them. From germline, CDR1 is DFQATT and CDR2 SNEGSKA (reference sequence). The CDR3 contains 13 residues. In nucleotides, the CDR3 is TGCAGTGCTAGAAGCGACAGCCACTATGGCTACACCTTC. This codes for CSARSDSHYGYTF.

This clonotype was detected once. This chain joins TRBV6-1 and TRBJ1-2, with a weak D call TRBD1 (6 bases). CDR3 length: 13 residues. V lost 10 bases and J 2 bases, leaving 14 bases between the germline ends. CDR1 and CDR2 (germline): MNHNS, SASEGT. The DNA of the CDR3 is TGTGCCAACTTCTCGGACAGAAACTATGGCTACACCTTC. Its translation: CANFSDRNYGYTF.

About this clonotype itself: At one end the junction does not follow the germline gene, possibly because of a read error. The chain joins TRBV2 to TRBJ1-2, with 8 bases lining up with TRBD1. The CDR3 has 14 residues. Germline loops: CDR1 SNHLY, CDR2 FYNNEI. CDR3: CASSEVQGAYDYTF. CDR3 nucleotide sequence: TGTGCCAGCAGTGAAGTGCAGGGGGCCTATGACTACACCTTC.

The V and J genes are TRBV12-3 or TRBV12-4 and TRBJ2-3; TRBD2 matches 8 bases. The V gene end was trimmed by 6 bases and the J gene end by 4 bases; junction bases not matched to a gene: 6. The CDR3 consists of 14 residues. CDR3 sequence reads: CASRIRGGPDTQYF. The CDR3 nucleotides are TGTGCCAGCAGGATCCGGGGGGGCCCAGATACGCAGTATTTT.

A remark on this clonotype: One end of the junction does not line up with germline, which may come from a read error. This chain links TRBV20-1 with TRBJ1-5; 10 bases are a match to TRBD1. The germline V gene has CDR1 DFQATT and CDR2 SNEGSKA (reference sequence). The length of the CDR3 is 15 residues. Here the CDR3 reads CSGREDRGLGQPQHF. The CDR3 DNA follows: TGCAGTGGTAGAGAAGACAGGGGGCTGGGTCAGCCCCAGCATTTT.

This clonotype was detected a few times. The chain has TRBV6-2 or TRBV6-3 and TRBJ2-1; TRBD2 agrees at 11 bases. The J segment lost 8 bases and the V segment lost 2 bases, leaving 8 bases of the junction unmatched. CDR3 length: 16 residues. Germline V CDR1 and CDR2: MNHEY, SVGEGT. CDR3 loop: CASSYVTSGSKDEQFF. CDR3 DNA: TGTGCCAGCAGTTACGTTACTAGCGGGAGTAAGGATGAGCAGTTCTTC.

Comment on this clonotype: This may be a read error, as it is one base from a much larger clone. The CDR3 ends on some other residue instead of the conserved phenylalanine or tryptophan, so this is likely a read error. This chain connects TRBV12-3 or TRBV12-4 to TRBJ2-2; D gene ambiguous. The CDR3 runs 14 residues. Trimming pared 1 base from V and 1 base from J, leaving 4 bases between. The DNA for the CDR3 is TGTGCCAGCAGTTTAGACAGGAACACCGGGGAGCTGTTTTAT. It translates to CASSLDRNTGELFY.

The chain joins TRBV20-1 to TRBJ2-5; 9 bases line up with TRBD2. The length of the CDR3 is 15 residues. Trimming cost V 6 bases and J 5 bases; bases outside gene matches: 13. Germline loops: CDR1 DFQATT, CDR2 SNEGSKA (reference sequence). The CDR3 loop reads CSARALAGFRETQYF. CDR3 DNA: TGCAGTGCCAGGGCCCTAGCGGGGTTCAGGGAGACCCAGTACTTC.

In regard to this clonotype: The junction departs from germline at one end; a sequencing error may be responsible. V gene TRBV4-2 combines with J gene TRBJ2-5, with TRBD2 matching over 8 bases. The germline V gene has CDR1 LGHNA and CDR2 YNFKEQ. The CDR3 runs to 17 residues. In nucleotides, the CDR3 is TGTGCCAGCAGCCCTGTCGGGGGGGGCTTCAGTGAAGATACCCAGTACTTC. As protein: CASSPVGGGFSEDTQYF.

As to this clonotype: Just one base apart from a much larger clone, this may be a read error. This sequence joins TRBV20-1 and TRBJ2-1, with 8 bases that match TRBD1. Germline V lookup: CDR1 DFQATT, CDR2 SNEGSKA (reference sequence). Trimming removed 1 base from V and 12 bases from J; junction bases left unmatched: 14. The CDR3 is 15 amino acids. The CDR3 coding sequence is TGCAGTGCTAGAGCTAATGCAGGGGGCGCTTATGGGCAGTTCTTC. This translates into CSARANAGGAYGQFF.

Turning to this clonotype: This may be a read error: a much more frequent sequence differs by one nucleotide. Because the CDR3 is missing its conserved closing phenylalanine or tryptophan, this is likely a read error. The chain uses TRBV29-1 and TRBJ1-3; 9 bases align to TRBD1. The CDR3 covers 14 residues. V shed 7 bases and J 3 bases; nucleotides not matched to a gene: 7. CDR1 SQVTM and CDR2 ANQGSEA come from the germline V gene. The chain's CDR3 is CSAAGQGFGNTIYY. The CDR3 coding sequence is TGCAGCGCCGCCGGACAGGGGTTTGGAAACACCATATATTAT.

This clonotype was counted at least ten times. The chain recombines TRBV29-1 with TRBJ2-5; 9 nucleotides align to TRBD1. The trim removed 6 bases at V and 5 bases at J, leaving 10 bases unmatched. CDR1 is SQVTM and CDR2 is ANQGSEA in the germline V gene. CDR3 length: 14 amino acids. As DNA, the CDR3 is TGCAGCGTGAGATCCGGACAGGGGCAGGAGACCCAGTACTTC. Its protein is CSVRSGQGQETQYF.